The 2 T cell receptor beta chains below all came from one sample that was sequenced in a study of beta chain features in type 1 diabetes. Investigators reverse transcribed all isolated RNA, so they sequenced expressed TCRB transcripts. The table came from immunoSEQ multiplex PCR; TCRdb's copy has only in-frame clones and leaves some out. The sample shows hundreds of thousands of clones, 15% to 19% of them seen only once. Material: naive CD4+ T cells from blood. The receptors come from a man aged 18 to 35 in good health.

The V call is TRBV30, the J call TRBJ1-1, with 8 bases matching TRBD1. Trimming took 2 bases from V and 0 from J; bases not matched to a gene: 5. Per the germline V gene, CDR1 is GTSNPN and CDR2 is SVGIG (reference sequence). This CDR3 has 15 amino acids. The CDR3 reads CAWSLTGGLNTEAFF. The CDR3 DNA is TGTGCCTGGAGTCTCACAGGGGGACTGAACACTGAAGCTTTCTTT.

The table lists this clone with a few counts. The chain links TRBV7-9 to TRBJ1-4; D call uncertain. V gave up 4 bases and J gave up 0 bases, with 9 bases separating them. The CDR3 runs 15 residues. CDR1 is SEHNR, CDR2 FQNEAQ, per germline (reference sequence). The CDR3 region is CASSSQIATNEKLFF. CDR3 bases: TGTGCCAGCAGCTCCCAGATTGCAACTAATGAAAAACTGTTTTTT.